The T cell receptor (beta chain) described here comes from a study of cytomegalovirus exposure and HLA in healthy donors. Study details: About 77 million unique TCRs from HLA-typed donors made up an early data release. Among the roughly 370 genotyped donors, approximately 81% were placed in the Caucasian-associated ancestry cluster.

The PCR had 60 Vbeta and 13 Jbeta primers. Some clones are missing from TCRdb's copy, which holds only in-frame ones; the method was immunoSEQ multiplex PCR. Here the sample table reports over 80,000 clones. CDR1 and CDR2 (germline): MDHEN, SYDVKM. The junction had 2 bases not matched to a gene; V was cut back by 1 base and J by 2 bases. The CDR3 sequence is 15 residues long. Remarks on this clone: Its matching antigen is unknown.

Study results and limitations: V- and J-gene trimming in TCR beta was tied to a missense DCLRE1C variant by an analysis performed later. The study reported that TCR beta sequences accurately predicted HLA-A and HLA-B alleles in most subjects.

This TCR derives from a girl between 5 and 17 years old in good health and CMV-seropositive. The sample consisted of PBMCs. The chain uses TRBV28 and TRBJ2-1; 7 bases are shared with TRBD2. The CDR3: CASSLYGLAYNEQFF. DNA of the CDR3: TGTGCCAGCAGTTTATATGGACTAGCCTACAATGAGCAGTTCTTC.